The 9 T cell receptor beta chains presented below share a single source sample, sequenced in a study of patients and donors after allogeneic stem cell transplantation. Each CDR3 protein is one row after TCRdb ran MiXCR on the RT-PCR reads. The table lists around 4,100 distinct CDR3 sequences, 20% to 25% of them singletons. Sequencing was done on a sample of blood, either unsorted or a sorted T cell fraction (not recorded which). These receptors all stem from a human donor who was either an allogeneic HSCT recipient or a stem cell or donor lymphocyte infusion donor (not recorded which). It is not recorded whose cells these are; they may come from a transplant donor.

This clonotype has more than one count but fewer than ten. Here the CDR3 reads CASSYRDVTEAFF. The CDR3 bases are TGTGCCAGCAGCTATAGAGATGTCACTGAAGCTTTCTTT. The chain employs TRBV7-2 and TRBJ1-1; no clear D. Germline CDR1 is SGHTA and CDR2 is FQGNSA. V lost 4 bases to trimming and J lost 4 bases, with 10 bases between them. This CDR3 is 13 amino acids long.

The gene calls are TRBV7-2 and TRBJ2-1, with D unresolved. Trimming took off 7 bases at V and 0 bases at J, with 13 bases between the two ends. Germline-derived CDR1 and CDR2 are SGHTA and FQGNSA. The CDR3 is 15 amino acids. Here the CDR3 DNA reads TGTGCCAGCACGCCGACTCGCACCTCCTACAATGAGCAGTTCTTC. This sequence encodes CASTPTRTSYNEQFF.

The rearrangement links TRBV4-2 to TRBJ2-1; 9 nucleotides match TRBD1. After removal of 4 bases from V and 7 bases from J, the junction contained 11 bases not matched to a gene. The V gene's germline CDR1 is LGHNA and CDR2 YNFKEQ. The CDR3 is made up of 16 amino acids. CDR3 in DNA: TGTGCCAGCAGCCCATTGACAGGGGGGGCGAAAAATGAGCAGTTCTTC. As protein: CASSPLTGGAKNEQFF.

By its share, this clonotype is medium-sized. This chain connects TRBV2 to TRBJ2-7; 7 bases align to TRBD1. The CDR3 has 13 amino acids. CDR1 is SNHLY, CDR2 FYNNEI, per germline. V lost 5 bases and J lost 5; bases outside the gene matches: 6. CDR3 DNA: TGTGCCAGCAGTCCCGACAGGGTGAACGAGCAGTACTTC. As protein: CASSPDRVNEQYF.

In this sample, this clonotype is medium-sized. The chain links TRBV7-6 to TRBJ1-1; TRBD1 agrees at 8 bases. The germline gives CDR1 SGHVS, CDR2 FNYEAQ. Losses at the gene ends were 5 bases for V and 5 bases for J; bases not matched to a gene: 7. CDR3 length equals 14 residues. The CDR3 sequence is CASSTQQGATEAFF. In DNA form, the CDR3 reads TGTGCCAGCAGCACGCAGCAGGGGGCTACTGAAGCTTTCTTT. Based on the CDR3 plus reference TRBV7-6 and TRBJ1-1, the full variable domain is GAGVSQSPRYKVTKRGQDVALRCDPISGHVSLYWYRQALGQGPEFLTYFNYEAQQDKSGLPNDRFSAERPEGSISTLTIQRTEQRDSAMYRCASSTQQGATEAFFGQGTRLTVV.

The genes are TRBV18 and TRBJ2-1; D is perhaps TRBD1 (6 bases). Trimming took off 1 base at V and 9 bases at J, with 16 bases between the two ends. Germline lookup yields CDR1 KGHSH and CDR2 LQKENI. This CDR3 is built from 15 residues. In DNA form, the CDR3 reads TGTGCCAGCTCACCACTCGGGAACAGGGAGACTGAGCAGTTCTTC. Translation: CASSPLGNRETEQFF.

The chain recombines TRBV27 with TRBJ1-2; tentatively, D is TRBD1 (5 bases). Germline CDR1 is MNHEY and CDR2 is SMNVEV (reference sequence). V was trimmed by 2 bases and J by 4 bases, leaving 14 bases between them. This CDR3 is 15 amino acids long. CDR3 sequence reads: CASSLSSGGPYGYTF. The CDR3 coding sequence is TGTGCCAGCAGTTTAAGTTCCGGGGGTCCCTATGGCTACACCTTC.

This clonotype has just a few counts. The chain links TRBV5-4 to TRBJ2-7, with 9 bases that match TRBD1. Trimming took 3 bases from V and 13 from J; bases not matched to a gene: 8. The germline gives CDR1 SGHNT, CDR2 YYREEE (reference sequence). This CDR3 is 12 amino acids long. This chain's CDR3 is CASSSGTGSVYV. Written as DNA, the CDR3 is TGTGCCAGCAGCTCGGGGACAGGGAGTGTATACGTC.

This clonotype was counted only a few times. This chain connects TRBV29-1 to TRBJ2-4; 10 bases align to TRBD1. CDR3 length: 13 residues. J gave up 5 bases and V 6 bases, and 4 bases lay outside the gene matches. Germline CDR1 and CDR2: SQVTM and ANQGSEA. CDR3 residues: CSVIGQGENIQYF. The CDR3 DNA sequence: TGCAGCGTGATAGGACAGGGGGAAAACATTCAGTACTTC.